This T cell receptor beta chain is drawn from a study of Graves' ophthalmopathy and Graves' hyperthyroidism. Across the whole study: The authors collected peripheral blood at initial diagnosis, before any treatment. Whole-study results and caveats: Most thyroid-expanded clonotypes exceeding 0.001 frequency were also found in blood.

Patients were diagnosed from clinical symptoms, serum thyroxine, TRAb, thyroid ultrasound and orbital computed tomography. Ten or more counts support this clonotype. Its matching antigen is unknown. This CDR3 has 15 residues. Trimming stripped 5 bases from V and 5 bases from J, with 18 bases between. CDR1 is LNHDA and CDR2 is SQIVND in the germline V gene (reference sequence). RNA transcripts were the source from which TCR beta CDR3 regions were amplified. First-round RT-PCR relied on HTBI primers, and a second-round multiplex PCR came next. TCRdb re-analysed the multiplex PCR reads in MiXCR, keeping a single row per CDR3 protein. The table lists hundreds of thousands of distinct CDR3 sequences, roughly 40% of them singletons.

This chain joins TRBV19 and TRBJ1-1, with a possible D match to TRBD1 (6 bases). This clonotype was sampled from an adult man with Graves' ophthalmopathy. Material: peripheral blood. The CDR3 spells CASSGRRWTATEAFF. In nucleotides, the CDR3 is TGTGCCAGTAGTGGGAGAAGGTGGACAGCGACTGAAGCTTTCTTT.